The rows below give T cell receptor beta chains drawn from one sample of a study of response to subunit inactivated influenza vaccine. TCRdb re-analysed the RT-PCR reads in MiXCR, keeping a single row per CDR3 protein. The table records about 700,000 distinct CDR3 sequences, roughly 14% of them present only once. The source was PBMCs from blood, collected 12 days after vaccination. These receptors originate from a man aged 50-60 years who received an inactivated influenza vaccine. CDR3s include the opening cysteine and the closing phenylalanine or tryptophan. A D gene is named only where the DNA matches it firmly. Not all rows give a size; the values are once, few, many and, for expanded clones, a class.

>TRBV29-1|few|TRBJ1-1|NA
CSVEWIGTEAFF
TGCAGCGTTGAATGGATTGGCACTGAAGCTTTCTTT
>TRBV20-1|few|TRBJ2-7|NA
CSARIVGYEQYF
TGCAGTGCTAGGATTGTGGGTTACGAGCAGTACTTC
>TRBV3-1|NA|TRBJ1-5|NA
CASSQEYSPNQPQHF
TGTGCCAGCAGCCAAGAATACAGCCCCAATCAGCCCCAGCATTTT
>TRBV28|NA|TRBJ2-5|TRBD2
CASTPLLTSGGKETQYF
TGTGCCAGCACCCCATTACTGACTAGCGGGGGGAAAGAGACCCAGTACTTC
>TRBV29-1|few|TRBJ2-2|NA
CSVVGLGGTGELFF
TGCAGCGTTGTAGGTTTAGGTGGGACCGGGGAGCTGTTTTTT
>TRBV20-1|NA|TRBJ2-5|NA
CSARGATGRVQETQYF
TGCAGTGCTAGAGGGGCGACAGGTCGCGTCCAAGAGACCCAGTACTTC
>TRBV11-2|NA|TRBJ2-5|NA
CASSFKTEVTQYF
TGTGCCAGCAGCTTCAAAACAGAGGTGACCCAGTACTTC
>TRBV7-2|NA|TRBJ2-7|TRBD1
CASSWGQGGEQYF
TGTGCCAGCAGCTGGGGACAGGGAGGCGAGCAGTACTTC
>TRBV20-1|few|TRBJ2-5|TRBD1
CSATTGGPLETQYF
TGCAGTGCTACGACAGGGGGTCCTTTAGAGACCCAGTACTTC
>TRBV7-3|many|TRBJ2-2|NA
CASSLGIYTGELFF
TGTGCCAGCAGCTTAGGGATTTACACCGGGGAGCTGTTTTTT
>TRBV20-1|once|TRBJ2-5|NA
CSASGRAQEQETQYF
TGCAGTGCTAGCGGGAGAGCCCAGGAGCAAGAGACCCAGTACTTC
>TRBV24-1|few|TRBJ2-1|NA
CATSDDAGAFNEQFF
TGTGCCACCAGTGACGACGCCGGGGCCTTCAATGAGCAGTTCTTC
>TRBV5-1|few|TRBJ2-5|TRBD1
CASSSHSGRGKVETQYF
TGCGCCAGCAGCTCCCATTCCGGCAGGGGGAAAGTGGAGACCCAGTACTTC
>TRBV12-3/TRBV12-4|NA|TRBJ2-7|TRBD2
CASSFLQAPAGGPLFRDEQYF
TGTGCCAGCAGTTTCCTACAGGCTCCAGCGGGGGGACCGCTTTTTCGAGACGAGCAGTACTTC
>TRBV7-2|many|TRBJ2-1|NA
CASSLVGQYNEQFF
TGTGCCAGCAGCTTAGTGGGCCAATACAATGAGCAGTTCTTC
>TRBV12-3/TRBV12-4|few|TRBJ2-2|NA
CASSFGLPLNAGELFF
TGTGCCAGCAGTTTCGGACTCCCCCTGAACGCCGGGGAGCTGTTTTTT
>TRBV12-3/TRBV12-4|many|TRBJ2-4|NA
CASSWTAGIQYF
TGTGCCAGCAGTTGGACTGCAGGCATTCAGTACTTC
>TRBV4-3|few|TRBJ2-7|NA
CASSQDWGSAQYF
TGCGCCAGCAGCCAAGATTGGGGTAGCGCGCAGTACTTC
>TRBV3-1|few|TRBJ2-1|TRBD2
CASSQEYGRAAYNEQFF
TGTGCCAGCAGCCAAGAGTACGGGAGGGCGGCCTACAATGAGCAGTTCTTC
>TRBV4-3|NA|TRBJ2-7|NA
CASSQWDNQGEQYF
TGCGCCAGCAGCCAATGGGACAACCAGGGCGAGCAGTACTTC
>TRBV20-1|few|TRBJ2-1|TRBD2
CSARKLAGDYNEQFF
TGCAGTGCTCGAAAACTAGCGGGGGACTACAATGAGCAGTTCTTC
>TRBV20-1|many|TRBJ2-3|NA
CSARDLSTDTQYF
TGCAGTGCTAGAGATCTATCGACAGATACGCAGTATTTT
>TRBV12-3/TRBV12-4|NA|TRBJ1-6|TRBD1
CASSLKGPTGNSPLHF
TGTGCCAGCAGCTTGAAAGGGCCGACAGGGAATTCACCCCTCCACTTT
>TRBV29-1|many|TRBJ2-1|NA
CSAAGDRGDPNEQFF
TGCAGCGCTGCGGGGGACAGAGGGGACCCTAATGAGCAGTTCTTC
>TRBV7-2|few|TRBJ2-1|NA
CASSPGVIREQFF
TGTGCCAGCAGCCCCGGAGTCATTCGTGAGCAGTTCTTC
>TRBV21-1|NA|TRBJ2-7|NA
CASSSQGAGRYEQYF
TGTGCCAGCTCATCCCAAGGGGCGGGCCGCTACGAGCAGTACTTC
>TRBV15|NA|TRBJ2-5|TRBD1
CATSRAKQGKETQYF
TGTGCCACCAGCAGGGCGAAACAGGGGAAAGAGACCCAGTACTTC
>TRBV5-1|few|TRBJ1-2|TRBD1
CASSLVTGGTYGYTF
TGCGCCAGCAGCTTGGTTACAGGGGGCACCTATGGCTACACCTTC
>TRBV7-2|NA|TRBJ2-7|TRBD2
CASSQGTSFSYEQYF
TGTGCCAGCAGTCAAGGGACTAGCTTCTCCTACGAGCAGTACTTC
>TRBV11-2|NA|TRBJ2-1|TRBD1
CASSLVGGWDRNYNEQFF
TGTGCCAGCAGCTTAGTAGGTGGGTGGGACAGGAACTACAATGAGCAGTTCTTC
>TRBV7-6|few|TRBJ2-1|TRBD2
CASSGRTSGSNEQFF
TGTGCCAGCAGCGGCAGGACTAGCGGGAGCAATGAGCAGTTCTTC
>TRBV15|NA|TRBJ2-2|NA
CATSVQFTGELFF
TGTGCCACCAGCGTACAGTTTACCGGGGAGCTGTTTTTT
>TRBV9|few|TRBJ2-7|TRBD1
CASSVALVGTGRNEQYF
TGTGCCAGCAGCGTAGCCCTGGTGGGGACAGGGCGGAACGAGCAGTACTTC
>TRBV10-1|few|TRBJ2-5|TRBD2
CASSDALGGGPQETQYF
TGCGCCAGCAGTGATGCCTTAGGCGGGGGACCACAAGAGACCCAGTACTTC
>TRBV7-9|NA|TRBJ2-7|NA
CASSPTGTPTYEQYF
TGTGCCAGCAGCCCGACCGGGACACCCACCTACGAGCAGTACTTC
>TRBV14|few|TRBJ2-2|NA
CASSHRWGTNGELFF
TGTGCCAGCAGCCATCGGTGGGGCACGAACGGGGAGCTGTTTTTT
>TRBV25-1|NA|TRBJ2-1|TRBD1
CASSAGQAPYNEQFF
TGTGCCAGCAGCGCGGGACAGGCACCCTACAATGAGCAGTTCTTC
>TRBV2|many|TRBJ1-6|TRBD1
CASSEAQGDGNSPLHF
TGTGCCAGCAGTGAAGCGCAGGGGGACGGTAATTCACCCCTCCACTTT
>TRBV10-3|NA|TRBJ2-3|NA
CAISESTAPLTDTQYF
TGTGCCATCAGTGAGTCGACAGCGCCCCTCACAGATACGCAGTATTTT
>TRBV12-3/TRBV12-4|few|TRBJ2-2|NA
CASSPLTSNTGELFF
TGTGCCAGCAGCCCCTTAACTAGTAACACCGGGGAGCTGTTTTTT
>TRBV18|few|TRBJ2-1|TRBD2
CASSPTSDHYNEQFF
TGTGCCAGCTCACCCACTAGCGACCACTACAATGAGCAGTTCTTC
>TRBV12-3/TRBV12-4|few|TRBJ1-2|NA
CASGGIGGYTF
TGTGCCAGCGGAGGTATAGGGGGCTACACCTTC